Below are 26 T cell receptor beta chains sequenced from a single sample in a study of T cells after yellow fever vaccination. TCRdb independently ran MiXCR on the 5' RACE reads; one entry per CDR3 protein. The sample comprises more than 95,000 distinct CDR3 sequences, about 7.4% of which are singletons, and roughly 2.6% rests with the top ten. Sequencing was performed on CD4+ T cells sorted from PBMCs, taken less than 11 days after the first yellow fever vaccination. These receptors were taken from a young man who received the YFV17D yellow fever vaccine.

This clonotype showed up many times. Here the CDR3 DNA reads TGCAGTGCTAGGGCCGCTAGCGGGGGTCGGACAGATACGCAGTATTTT. It codes for CSARAASGGRTDTQYF. The chain is built from TRBV20-1 and TRBJ2-3; 10 bases agree with TRBD2. Germline V lookup: CDR1 DFQATT, CDR2 SNEGSKA (reference sequence). The CDR3 is made up of 16 amino acids. J was trimmed by 3 bases and V by 3 bases; bases with no gene match: 9.

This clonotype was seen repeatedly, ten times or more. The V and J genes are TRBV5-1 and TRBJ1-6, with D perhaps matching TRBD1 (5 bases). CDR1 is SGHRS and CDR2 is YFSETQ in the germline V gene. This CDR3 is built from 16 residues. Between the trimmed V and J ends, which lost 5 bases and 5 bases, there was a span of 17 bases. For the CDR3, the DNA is TGCGCCAGCAGTCTGGGGGGGTTACGAGATAATTCACCCCTCCACTTT. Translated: CASSLGGLRDNSPLHF.

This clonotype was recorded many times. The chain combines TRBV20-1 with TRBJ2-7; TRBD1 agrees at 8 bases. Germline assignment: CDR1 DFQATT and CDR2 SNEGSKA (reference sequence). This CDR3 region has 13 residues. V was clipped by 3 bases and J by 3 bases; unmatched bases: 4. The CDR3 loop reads CSASSDRVYEQYF. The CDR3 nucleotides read TGCAGTGCTAGCTCGGACAGGGTCTACGAGCAGTACTTC.

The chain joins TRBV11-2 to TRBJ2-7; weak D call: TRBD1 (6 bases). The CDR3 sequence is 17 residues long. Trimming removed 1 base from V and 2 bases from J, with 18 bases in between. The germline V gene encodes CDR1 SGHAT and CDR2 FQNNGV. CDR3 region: CASSLGGYTGIPYEQYF. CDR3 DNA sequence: TGTGCCAGCAGCTTAGGGGGATATACAGGGATTCCCTACGAGCAGTACTTC.

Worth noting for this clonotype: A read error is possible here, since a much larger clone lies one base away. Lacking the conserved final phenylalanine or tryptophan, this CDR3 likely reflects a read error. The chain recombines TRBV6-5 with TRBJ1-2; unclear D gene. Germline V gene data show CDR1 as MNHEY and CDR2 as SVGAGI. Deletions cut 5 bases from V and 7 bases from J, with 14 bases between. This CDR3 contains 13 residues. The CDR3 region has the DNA TGTGCCAGCAGTACTACCCAAGAGGGTGGCTACACCTTA. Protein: CASSTTQEGGYTL.

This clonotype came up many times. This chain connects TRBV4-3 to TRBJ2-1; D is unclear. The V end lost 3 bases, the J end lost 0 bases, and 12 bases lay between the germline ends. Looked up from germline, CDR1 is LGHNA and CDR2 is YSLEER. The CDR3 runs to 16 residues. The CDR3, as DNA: TGCGCCAGCAGCCAGAACCCCGAGAGCTCCTACAATGAGCAGTTCTTC. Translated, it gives CASSQNPESSYNEQFF.

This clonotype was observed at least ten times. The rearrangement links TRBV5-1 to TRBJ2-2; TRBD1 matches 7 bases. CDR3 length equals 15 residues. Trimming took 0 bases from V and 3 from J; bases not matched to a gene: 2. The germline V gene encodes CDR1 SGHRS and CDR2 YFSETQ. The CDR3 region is CASSLAGTDTGELFF. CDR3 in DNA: TGCGCCAGCAGCTTGGCCGGGACAGACACCGGGGAGCTGTTTTTT.

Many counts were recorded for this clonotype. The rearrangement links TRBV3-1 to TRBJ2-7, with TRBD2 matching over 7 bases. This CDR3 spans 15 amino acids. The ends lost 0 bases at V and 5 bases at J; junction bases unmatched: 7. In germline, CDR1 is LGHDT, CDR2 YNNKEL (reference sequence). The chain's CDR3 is CASSQDLAVLNEQYF. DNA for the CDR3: TGTGCCAGCAGCCAAGACCTAGCGGTCCTGAACGAGCAGTACTTC.

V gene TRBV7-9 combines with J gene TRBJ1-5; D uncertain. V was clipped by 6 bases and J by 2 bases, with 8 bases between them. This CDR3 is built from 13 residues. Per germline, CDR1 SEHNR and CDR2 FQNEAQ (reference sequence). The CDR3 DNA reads TGTGCCAGCAGAGGGAGCGGCAATCAGCCCCAGCATTTT. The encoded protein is CASRGSGNQPQHF.

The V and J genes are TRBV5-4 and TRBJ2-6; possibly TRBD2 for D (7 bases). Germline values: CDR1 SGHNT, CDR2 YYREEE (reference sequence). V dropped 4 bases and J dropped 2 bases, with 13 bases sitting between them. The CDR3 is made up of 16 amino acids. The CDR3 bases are TGTGCCAGCAGCCTGGGGGGGGGCGCTGGGGCCAACGTCCTGACTTTC. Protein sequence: CASSLGGGAGANVLTF.

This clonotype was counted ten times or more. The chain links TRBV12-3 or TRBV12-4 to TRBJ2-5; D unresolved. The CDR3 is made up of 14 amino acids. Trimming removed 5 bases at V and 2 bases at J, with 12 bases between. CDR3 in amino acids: CASSPPSRQETQYF. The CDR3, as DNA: TGTGCCAGCAGTCCCCCGAGCAGGCAAGAGACCCAGTACTTC.

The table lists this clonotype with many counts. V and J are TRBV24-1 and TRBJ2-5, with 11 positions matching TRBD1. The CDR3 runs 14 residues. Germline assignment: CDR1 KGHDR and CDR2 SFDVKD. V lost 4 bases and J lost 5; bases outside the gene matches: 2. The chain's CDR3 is CATSDRDRGETQYF. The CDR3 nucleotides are TGTGCCACCAGTGACCGGGACAGGGGGGAGACCCAGTACTTC.

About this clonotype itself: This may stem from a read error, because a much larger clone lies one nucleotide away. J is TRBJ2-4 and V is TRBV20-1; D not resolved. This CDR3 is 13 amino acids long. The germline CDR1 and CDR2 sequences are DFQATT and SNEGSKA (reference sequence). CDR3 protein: CSGIGSAKTIQYF. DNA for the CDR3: TGCAGTGGCATTGGGTCAGCCAAAACCATTCAGTACTTC.

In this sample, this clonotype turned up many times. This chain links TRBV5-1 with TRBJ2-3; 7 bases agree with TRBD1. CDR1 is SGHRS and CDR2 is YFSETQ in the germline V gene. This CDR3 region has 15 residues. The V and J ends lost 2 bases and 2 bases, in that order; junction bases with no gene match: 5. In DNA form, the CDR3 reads TGCGCCAGCAGCTTCGGGACAGCCTCCACAGATACGCAGTATTTT. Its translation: CASSFGTASTDTQYF.

The CDR3: CASSFGTQGANYGYTF. The CDR3 bases are TGTGCCAGCAGCTTTGGGACTCAGGGGGCAAACTATGGCTACACCTTC. The chain joins TRBV5-4 to TRBJ1-2; 8 bases are a match to TRBD1. The CDR3 spans 16 residues. The germline V gene encodes CDR1 SGHNT and CDR2 YYREEE (reference sequence). The V and J ends lost 2 bases and 2 bases, in that order; junction bases with no gene match: 8. Full variable domain (rest looked up from reference TRBV5-4 and TRBJ1-2): ETGVTQSPTHLIKTRGQQVTLRCSSQSGHNTVSWYQQALGQGPQFIFQYYREEENGRGNFPPRFSGLQFPNYSSELNVNALELDDSALYLCASSFGTQGANYGYTFGSGTRLTVV.

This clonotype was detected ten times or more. The chain's CDR3 is CASSRSGAGHSYNEQFF. The CDR3 DNA sequence: TGTGCCAGCAGCCGGAGTGGGGCGGGCCACTCCTACAATGAGCAGTTCTTC. This chain uses TRBV6-2 or TRBV6-3 with TRBJ2-1; D possibly uses TRBD1 or TRBD2 (5 bases each). The CDR3 has 17 residues. Germline CDR1 and CDR2: MNHEY and SVGEGT. Trimming shortened V by 6 bases and J by 0 bases, and 18 bases separated the two germline ends.

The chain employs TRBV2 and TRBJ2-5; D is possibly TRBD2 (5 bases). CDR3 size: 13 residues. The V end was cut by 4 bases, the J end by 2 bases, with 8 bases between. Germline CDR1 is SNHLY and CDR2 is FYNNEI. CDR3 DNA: TGTGCCAGCAGTGCGGGGTTACAAGAGACCCAGTACTTC. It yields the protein CASSAGLQETQYF.

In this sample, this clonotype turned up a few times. CDR3 sequence (DNA): TGTGCCAGTAGTCTGGCCCTAGGGGGTCAGCCCCAGCATTTT. Translation: CASSLALGGQPQHF. The genes are TRBV19 and TRBJ1-5, with D possibly TRBD1 on 6 matching bases. The CDR3 contains 14 residues. The V gene's germline CDR1 is LNHDA and CDR2 SQIVND (reference sequence). With 5 bases removed from V and 6 bases from J, the gap between germline ends came to 14 bases.

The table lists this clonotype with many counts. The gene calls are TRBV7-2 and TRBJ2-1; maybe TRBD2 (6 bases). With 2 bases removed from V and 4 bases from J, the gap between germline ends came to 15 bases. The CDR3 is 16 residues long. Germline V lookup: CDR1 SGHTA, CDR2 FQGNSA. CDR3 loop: CASSLRRLAAYNEQFF. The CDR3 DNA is TGTGCCAGCAGCTTAAGGAGATTAGCGGCTTACAATGAGCAGTTCTTC.

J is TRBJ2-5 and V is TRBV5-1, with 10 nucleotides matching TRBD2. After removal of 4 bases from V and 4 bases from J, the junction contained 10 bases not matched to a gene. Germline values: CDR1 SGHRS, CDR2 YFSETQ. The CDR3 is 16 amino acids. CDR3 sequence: CASSPSSGGASETQYF. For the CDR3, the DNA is TGCGCCAGCAGCCCCTCGAGCGGGGGGGCGTCAGAGACCCAGTACTTC.

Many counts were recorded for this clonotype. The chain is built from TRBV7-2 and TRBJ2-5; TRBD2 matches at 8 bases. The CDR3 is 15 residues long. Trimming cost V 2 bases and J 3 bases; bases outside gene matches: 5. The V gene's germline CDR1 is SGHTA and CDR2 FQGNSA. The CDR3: CASSLPGGMEETQYF. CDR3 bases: TGTGCCAGCAGCTTACCGGGGGGGATGGAAGAGACCCAGTACTTC.

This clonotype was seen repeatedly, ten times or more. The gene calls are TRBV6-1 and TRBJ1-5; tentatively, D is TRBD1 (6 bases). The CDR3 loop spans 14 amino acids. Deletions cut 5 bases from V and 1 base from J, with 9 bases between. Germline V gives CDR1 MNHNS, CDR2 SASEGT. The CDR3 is CASSPRGSNQPQHF. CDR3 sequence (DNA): TGTGCCAGCAGTCCAAGGGGGAGCAATCAGCCCCAGCATTTT.

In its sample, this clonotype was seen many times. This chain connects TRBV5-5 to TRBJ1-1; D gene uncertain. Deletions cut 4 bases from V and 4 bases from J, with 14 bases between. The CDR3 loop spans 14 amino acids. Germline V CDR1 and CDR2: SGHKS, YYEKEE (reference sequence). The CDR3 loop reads CASSRDYRRTEAFF. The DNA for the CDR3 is TGTGCCAGCAGCCGTGACTATCGGCGCACTGAAGCTTTCTTT. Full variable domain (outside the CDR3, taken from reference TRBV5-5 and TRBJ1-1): DAGVTQSPTHLIKTRGQQVTLRCSPISGHKSVSWYQQVLGQGPQFIFQYYEKEERGRGNFPDRFSARQFPNYSSELNVNALLLGDSALYLCASSRDYRRTEAFFGQGTRLTVV.

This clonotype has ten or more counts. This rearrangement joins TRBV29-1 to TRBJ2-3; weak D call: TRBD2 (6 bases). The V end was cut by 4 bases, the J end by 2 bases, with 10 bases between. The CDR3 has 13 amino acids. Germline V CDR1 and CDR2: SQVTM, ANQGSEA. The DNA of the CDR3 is TGCAGCGTTGCCCGGGGGACCACAGATACGCAGTATTTT. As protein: CSVARGTTDTQYF.

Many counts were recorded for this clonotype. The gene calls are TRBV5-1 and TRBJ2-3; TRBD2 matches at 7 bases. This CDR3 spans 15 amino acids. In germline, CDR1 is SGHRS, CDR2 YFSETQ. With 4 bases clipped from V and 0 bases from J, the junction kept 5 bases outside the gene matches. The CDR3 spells CASSPASGSTDTQYF. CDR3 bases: TGCGCCAGCAGCCCGGCTAGCGGCAGCACAGATACGCAGTATTTT.

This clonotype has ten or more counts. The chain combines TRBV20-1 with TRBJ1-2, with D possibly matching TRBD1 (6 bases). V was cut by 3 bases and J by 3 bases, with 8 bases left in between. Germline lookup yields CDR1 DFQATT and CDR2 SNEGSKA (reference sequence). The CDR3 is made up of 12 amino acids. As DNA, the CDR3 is TGCAGTGCTAGGAACAGGGACTATGGCTACACCTTC. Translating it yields CSARNRDYGYTF.